This T cell receptor beta chain was identified during a study of Ad26.COV2.S vaccination and SARS-CoV-2 variants. Treatment denoted: 15 to 20 received Ad26.COV2.S at low or high dose, single or two shots; several received placebo; per-sample allocation not given. Repertoires come from day 63 after the first vaccine or placebo injection. The protocol was immunoSEQ multiplex PCR, while the TCRdb copy is restricted to in-frame clones and leaves out a portion. The sample includes some 250,000 clones, around 89% of them seen just once. Per germline, CDR1 MNHNS and CDR2 SASEGT. V gave up 1 base and J gave up 2 bases, with 20 bases separating them. CDR3 size: 18 residues.

This receptor was identified in a person aged 18-65 years who received the Ad26.COV2.S COVID-19 vaccine or a placebo. This chain uses TRBV6-1 with TRBJ1-2; D is uncertain. The sequenced sample was peripheral blood, obtained in a trial of Ad26.COV2.S vaccine versus placebo. Written as DNA, the CDR3 is TGTGCCAGCAGTGAAGACCAATCTAGGGTCAGCTTAAACTATGGCTACACCTTC. It translates to CASSEDQSRVSLNYGYTF.